A selection of T cell receptor beta chains follows, all from one sample in a study of tumor and adjacent non-tumor tissue in lung cancer. TCRdb re-called the multiplex PCR reads through MiXCR, storing one row per CDR3 protein. The sample carries 50,000 to 60,000 distinct CDR3 sequences, 74% recorded once. Input material: distant non-tumor lung tissue. These receptors were collected from a woman between 55 and 75 years old with non-small cell lung cancer. Both conserved end residues are part of each CDR3. D genes are given only for firm matches. Clone size is given for some rows only: seen once, a few or many times, or a class if the clone is expanded.

TRBV12-3/TRBV12-4	-	-	TRBJ2-1	16	TGTGTCAGCAGTTCACGACTAGTCCAACGTGGGGATGAGCAGTTCTTC	CVSSSRLVQRGDEQFF
TRBV6-2/TRBV6-3	-	-	TRBJ2-2	16	TGCGCCAGCTCTTTTGAGCGGTTCGAAGGGACCGGGGACCTGTTTTTT	CASSFERFEGTGDLFF
TRBV11-2	-	-	TRBJ2-3	14	TGTGCCAGCAGCATTTGGGGGTCCAATCAGCCCCAGTATTTT	CASSIWGSNQPQYF
TRBV11-1	-	-	TRBJ2-5	12	TGTGCCAGCAGCCAAGAATCAGGGACCCAGTACTTC	CASSQESGTQYF
TRBV14	TRBD2	-	TRBJ2-2	17	TGTACCAGCAGCCAACCCTCTAGCGGGGGGTCCACCAGGGAGCTGTTTTTT	CTSSQPSSGGSTRELFF
TRBV11-2	-	-	TRBJ2-3	15	TGTGCCAGCAGCTTAAGGAACGGGGGGACAGATACGCAGTGTTTT	CASSLRNGGTDTQCF
TRBV6-2/TRBV6-3	-	-	TRBJ2-4	13	TGTGTTAGCAGTTACTATGTCCAAAACATTCAGTATTTC	CVSSYYVQNIQYF
TRBV6-1	TRBD1	-	TRBJ2-7	16	TGTGCAAGCAGCGAACAGGGGAACATCCTTTCCTACGAGCAGTACTTC	CASSEQGNILSYEQYF
TRBV20-1	-	-	TRBJ1-1	11	TGCAGTGTCGGCTCGAACACTGAGGCTTTCTTT	CSVGSNTEAFF
TRBV6-2/TRBV6-3	TRBD2	-	TRBJ2-2	16	TGTGCCAGCAGTTTTTCACTAGCGGAGAACGCCGGGGAGCTGCTTTTT	CASSFSLAENAGELLF
TRBV7-9	-	many	TRBJ2-3	14	TGTGCCAGCAGCTCCGCAGGGGGCACAGATACGCAGTATTTT	CASSSAGGTDTQYF
TRBV6-2/TRBV6-3	-	once	TRBJ2-4	13	TGTGTCAGCGGACCGGGTCAGGGAGACATTCAGTACTTC	CVSGPGQGDIQYF
TRBV4-3	-	-	TRBJ2-3	15	TGCGCCAGCAGCCACGGGATTAGCGGAGCAGATACGCAGTATTTT	CASSHGISGADTQYF
TRBV5-5	TRBD2	-	TRBJ2-1	16	TGTACCAGCAGCTCAAACTTCGGGACTACAGAAGATGAGCAGTTCTTC	CTSSSNFGTTEDEQFF
TRBV5-4	-	-	TRBJ1-1	16	TGTGCCAGCATTCGAGGGGATTCAGGGGTGAGGACTGAAGCTTTCTTT	CASIRGDSGVRTEAFF
TRBV6-5	-	-	TRBJ2-6	16	TGTGACAGTAGTCGAGAGGGAGGAGGGGGGGCCAACGTCCTGACTTTC	CDSSREGGGGANVLTF
TRBV5-1	TRBD1	-	TRBJ2-2	16	TGCGCCAGCAGCTCTCAGGGACAGGGAATGGCCGGGGAGCTGTTTTTT	CASSSQGQGMAGELFF
TRBV19	-	few	TRBJ1-2	15	TGTGCCAGTAGTATACTCCATGGAGGGAACTATGGCTACACCTTC	CASSILHGGNYGYTF
TRBV11-2	TRBD1	-	TRBJ2-7	18	TGTGCCAGTAGATCGGCCGGGACAGTGTATCAAGTCTCCTGCGAGCAGTACTTC	CASRSAGTVYQVSCEQYF
TRBV29-1	TRBD2	-	TRBJ2-5	12	TGCAGCGTGGGGACTAGTGGAGAGATCCAGTACTTC	CSVGTSGEIQYF
TRBV6-6	TRBD1	once	TRBJ2-2	15	TGTGCCAGCTGTCCCGGGACAGGGGGCACCGGGGAGCGGTTTTTT	CASCPGTGGTGERFF
TRBV6-6	-	-	TRBJ1-3	16	TGTGCCATCAGTACTACTCGGACATTGAGAGGAAACACCATATATTTT	CAISTTRTLRGNTIYF
TRBV29-1	-	-	TRBJ1-2	12	TGCAGCAACCAAAGGGGCTTGAGTGGCTACACCTTC	CSNQRGLSGYTF
TRBV12-3/TRBV12-4	-	once	TRBJ1-5	16	TGTGTCAGCAGTTCACGGGACGGCCTTAGCAATCAGCCCCAGCATTTT	CVSSSRDGLSNQPQHF
TRBV4-1	-	once	TRBJ2-1	16	TGCGCCAGCAGCCGCCTAGCTAGAGGGGGGGCCAATGAGCAGTTCTTC	CASSRLARGGANEQFF
TRBV6-4	TRBD2	many	TRBJ2-3	14	TGTGCAACCTCACGGGAGGGTAGCGCAGATACGCAGTATTTT	CATSREGSADTQYF
TRBV6-1	-	-	TRBJ1-5	14	TGTGTCAGAAGAAGCAACAGGGACGGTCAGCCCCAGCATTTC	CVRRSNRDGQPQHF
TRBV24-1	TRBD1	many	TRBJ2-3	16	TGTGCCACCAGTGGCAGACAGGGGGCCGGCACAGATACGCAGTATTTT	CATSGRQGAGTDTQYF
TRBV12-3/TRBV12-4	-	-	TRBJ2-7	15	TGTGCTAGCAGTTTTTACGGGGGGCAATCCTACGGGCAGTACTTC	CASSFYGGQSYGQYF
TRBV7-2	-	-	TRBJ2-5	15	TGTGCCAGCAGATTAGCGAGTTTAGGTGGAGAGACCCAGTACTTC	CASRLASLGGETQYF
TRBV20-1	TRBD1	-	TRBJ1-2	14	TGCAATGCTCATACCGGGACAGGGGGAAAAGGCTACACCTTC	CNAHTGTGGKGYTF
TRBV20-1	TRBD1	-	TRBJ1-1	13	TGCAGTGCCCTCAGGGGGCCGGGTACTGAAGCTTTCTTT	CSALRGPGTEAFF
TRBV7-8	-	-	TRBJ2-5	14	TGTGCCAGCAGCACCTTGGGGACTGAAGAGACCCAGTACTTC	CASSTLGTEETQYF
TRBV6-1	-	-	TRBJ1-2	13	TGTGCCAACACTGCACAAGGGATAAATGGCTACACCTTC	CANTAQGINGYTF
TRBV9	-	once	TRBJ2-7	16	TGTGCCAGCAGTTTCCCTGGGGCAGGAGGGACCTACGAGAAGTACTTC	CASSFPGAGGTYEKYF
TRBV6-2/TRBV6-3	-	-	TRBJ1-1	17	TGTGCCTGCAGGCGCCCCCATGTTGGGGGTTTGAACACTGAATCTTTCTTT	CACRRPHVGGLNTESFF
TRBV7-9	-	-	TRBJ1-4	14	TGTGCCAGCAACCACGGACGGGTTAATGAAAAACTGTTTTTT	CASNHGRVNEKLFF
TRBV28	-	once	TRBJ1-1	15	TGTGCCGGCAGACCACGGGGACCCACTATCACTGAAGCTTTCTTT	CAGRPRGPTITEAFF
TRBV29-1	-	-	TRBJ2-5	12	TGCAGTGCCCGTCGCGGGGAAGAGACACAGTACTTC	CSARRGEETQYF
TRBV24-1	TRBD2	many	TRBJ2-1	15	TGTGCCACCAGTGATACTAGCGGGAGTCTCTATGAGCAGTTCTTC	CATSDTSGSLYEQFF